This note documents a single T cell receptor (beta chain) sequence. Its antigen is unknown. Method: immunoSEQ multiplex PCR; TCRdb's copy keeps in-frame clones and lacks some. The table lists 100,000 to 150,000 clones, 90% of them singletons, with roughly 7.8% in the top ten. The source of the sample is a study of T cell responses to AZD1222 COVID-19 vaccine. Across the whole study: Both about-4-week and about-12-week second-dose recipients were combined. Study-level findings and limits: Unmutated variant regions are reportedly the target of nearly half of TCRs that are spike-specific. Sampling that yielded the repertoires occurred only after the peak T cell response.

J gave up 8 bases and V 6 bases, and 7 bases lay outside the gene matches. CDR1 and CDR2 from the germline V gene are SGHNT and YYREEE (reference sequence). The CDR3 loop spans 13 amino acids. This TCR derives from an adult in good health. V gene TRBV5-4 combines with J gene TRBJ2-1; 8 bases are a match to TRBD1. Sequenced here: peripheral blood, sampled on day 0 of AZD1222 vaccination. As DNA, the CDR3 is TGTGCCAGCACCAAGGGACAGGCGGATGAGCAGTTCTTC. Translating gives CASTKGQADEQFF.